This TCR beta chain was captured in a study of OX40 agonist ivuxolimab in advanced cancers. Measured with immunoSEQ multiplex PCR; TCRdb has only the in-frame clones, and not every one. The sample lists 71,000 or so clones; about 93% were seen once. Concerning this clone itself: What it recognizes is unknown.

Study observations and caveats: More expanded clones were found, on average, in CD8+ than in CD4+ T cells.

This TCR was recovered from an adult with an advanced solid tumor such as melanoma, head and neck, liver or kidney cancer. The sequencing here drew on CD4+ or CD8+ T cells sorted from blood, taken in a trial of the OX40 agonist ivuxolimab.

CDR3 nucleotides: TGCGCCAGCAGTGAGTTGGGACAGGATAGCCCTAGCTCCTACAATGAGCAGTTCTTC. It codes for CASSELGQDSPSSYNEQFF. V usage is TRBV10-1 and J usage is TRBJ2-1; TRBD1 matches 8 bases. With V trimmed by 1 base and J by 0 bases, 11 bases remained unmatched. This CDR3 has 19 residues. Germline CDR1 and CDR2: WNHNN and SYGVQD (reference sequence).